What follows are 22 T cell receptor beta chains derived from one specimen sequenced in a study of shared clonotypes between healthy human individuals. TCRdb's table, derived via immunoSEQ multiplex PCR, lists solely in-frame clones and lacks some. The profile shows some 1 million clones, under 80% of them singletons. The sample consisted of memory CD4+ T cells sorted from blood. The subset: CD45RA-negative fraction. These receptors all stem from a young man in good health.

The chain uses TRBV6-5 and TRBJ2-1; the D is unclear. This CDR3 region has 14 residues. Deletions cut 4 bases from V and 4 bases from J, with 11 bases between. Germline loops: CDR1 MNHEY, CDR2 SVGAGI. The CDR3 sequence: CASSFTGVYNEQFF. Written as DNA, the CDR3 is TGTGCCAGCAGTTTCACTGGGGTATACAATGAGCAGTTCTTC.

There are a few counts of this clone. The rearrangement joins TRBV7-6 to TRBJ1-3; D perhaps matches TRBD1 (6 bases). The CDR3 covers 12 residues. V was cut by 1 base and J by 10 bases, with 8 bases left in between. Germline lookup yields CDR1 SGHVS and CDR2 FNYEAQ. The CDR3 DNA sequence: TGTGCCAGCAGCTTAGACAGGGCAACCATATATTTT. Translated: CASSLDRATIYF.

The CDR3 is CASSLQQGGWYEQYF. The CDR3 coding sequence is TGTGCCAGCAGCTTGCAGCAGGGGGGGTGGTACGAGCAGTACTTC. V and J are TRBV5-8 and TRBJ2-7; D may match TRBD1 or TRBD2 (7 bases each). This CDR3 region has 15 residues. Germline CDR1 SGHTS, CDR2 YDEGEE. Trimming stripped 1 base from V and 4 bases from J, with 15 bases between.

A remark on this clone: Other DNA sequences in this sample translate to the same CDR3. V usage is TRBV29-1 and J usage is TRBJ1-1, with unresolved D. The V end was cut by 4 bases, the J end by 1 base, with 4 bases between. The germline V gene encodes CDR1 SQVTM and CDR2 ANQGSEA. This CDR3 is built from 11 residues. The CDR3 here is CSVVKNTEAFF. The CDR3 DNA reads as TGCAGCGTTGTAAAGAACACTGAAGCTTTCTTT.

This rearrangement joins TRBV5-6 to TRBJ1-3; D is undetermined. Germline V gives CDR1 SGHDT, CDR2 YYEEEE. The germline V and J ends were trimmed by 0 bases and 1 base, with 11 bases remaining between them. This CDR3 has 16 amino acids. CDR3 DNA sequence: TGTGCCAGCAGCTTGGCCGTACTGACGTCTGGAAACACCATATATTTT. This sequence encodes CASSLAVLTSGNTIYF.

The chain uses TRBV7-6 and TRBJ2-3; D is possibly TRBD1 or TRBD2 (6 bases each). V dropped 1 base and J dropped 3 bases, with 14 bases sitting between them. In germline, CDR1 is SGHVS, CDR2 FNYEAQ. The CDR3 covers 16 residues. The CDR3 DNA reads TGTGCCAGCAGCTTAGACTTTGGGGGGCGTACAGATACGCAGTATTTT. Its translation is CASSLDFGGRTDTQYF.

This sequence joins TRBV18 and TRBJ1-1; D unclear. Germline CDR1 reads KGHSH; CDR2 reads LQKENI. Between the trimmed V and J ends, which lost 8 bases and 1 base, there was a span of 11 bases. This CDR3 is 13 amino acids long. CDR3 DNA sequence: TGTGCCAGCGCATCGGACGGGAACACTGAAGCTTTCTTT. This gives the protein CASASDGNTEAFF.

This clone was found a few times. V and J are TRBV27 and TRBJ1-1, with D tentatively TRBD1 (5 bases). CDR1 and CDR2 (germline): MNHEY, SMNVEV (reference sequence). V was clipped by 6 bases and J by 1 base, with 24 bases between them. The CDR3 covers 18 residues. As DNA, the CDR3 is TGTGCCAGCAGGAAATCAAAGACGCCGGGACCTAAGAACACTGAAGCTTTCTTT. Encoded protein: CASRKSKTPGPKNTEAFF.

Written as DNA, the CDR3 is TGTGCCAGCAGCCTACGGACAGAAATGAACACTGAAGCTTTCTTT. Protein: CASSLRTEMNTEAFF. The rearrangement links TRBV7-9 to TRBJ1-1; tentative D call: TRBD1 (6 bases). CDR1 and CDR2 (germline): SEHNR, FQNEAQ (reference sequence). Trimming took 5 bases from V and 0 from J, leaving 13 bases between them. This CDR3 has 15 amino acids.

The CDR3, as DNA: TGTGCCAGCAGCATGATACAGGGGGCTAATGGCTACACCTTC. Translated, it gives CASSMIQGANGYTF. The chain recombines TRBV7-6 with TRBJ1-2, with TRBD1 matching over 9 bases. Germline CDR1 reads SGHVS; CDR2 reads FNYEAQ. This CDR3 contains 14 residues. After removal of 5 bases from V and 6 bases from J, the junction contained 7 bases not matched to a gene.

This clone was detected many times. Distinct nucleotide sequences in the sample also encode this CDR3. Here the CDR3 DNA reads TGTGCCAGCAGCTTGGTCAGGGGGGGGCAAGAGACCCAGTACTTC. Its translation is CASSLVRGGQETQYF. V and J are TRBV11-2 and TRBJ2-5; D tentatively reads TRBD1 or TRBD2 (7 bases each). This CDR3 comprises 15 residues. The V end lost 3 bases, the J end lost 2 bases, and 13 bases lay between the germline ends. Per the germline V gene, CDR1 is SGHAT and CDR2 is FQNNGV. The full variable domain, in which reference TRBV11-2 and TRBJ2-5 provide the parts outside the CDR3, is EAGVAQSPRYKIIEKRQSVAFWCNPISGHATLYWYQQILGQGPKLLIQFQNNGVVDDSQLPKDRFSAERLKGVDSTLKIQPAKLEDSAVYLCASSLVRGGQETQYFGPGTRLLVL.

This sequence joins TRBV4-1 and TRBJ1-3; D remains ambiguous. V shed 0 bases and J shed 0 bases, with 12 bases lying between them. This CDR3 contains 17 residues. In germline, CDR1 is MGHRA, CDR2 YSYEKL. The DNA for the CDR3 is TGCGCCAGCAGCCAAGAGATTGCAGAAATCTCTGGAAACACCATATATTTT. Its protein product is CASSQEIAEISGNTIYF.

This chain joins TRBV5-5 and TRBJ2-7; the match to TRBD1 covers 8 bases. This CDR3 has 15 residues. Losses at the gene ends were 0 bases for V and 3 bases for J; bases not matched to a gene: 5. Germline assignment: CDR1 SGHKS and CDR2 YYEKEE (reference sequence). CDR3: CASSLAPQGDYEQYF. The CDR3 DNA follows: TGTGCCAGCAGCTTGGCCCCACAGGGGGACTACGAGCAGTACTTC.

This clone was counted between two and nine times. The chain employs TRBV4-1 and TRBJ2-1; 8 bases are shared with TRBD1. The length of the CDR3 is 15 residues. Losses at the gene ends were 0 bases for V and 4 bases for J; bases not matched to a gene: 2. Germline loops: CDR1 MGHRA, CDR2 YSYEKL. The CDR3 sequence is CASSQDGQGYNEQFF. DNA for the CDR3: TGCGCCAGCAGCCAAGACGGACAGGGATACAATGAGCAGTTCTTC.

This rearrangement joins TRBV5-1 to TRBJ2-7, with D possibly being TRBD1 or TRBD2 (6 bases each). V was shortened by 1 base and J by 3 bases, with 11 bases between the two germline ends. CDR3 length equals 14 residues. Germline-derived CDR1 and CDR2 are SGHRS and YFSETQ. The CDR3 nucleotides read TGCGCCAGCAGCTTGACGGGGGCTGACTACGAGCAGTACTTC. Translation gives CASSLTGADYEQYF.

There are many counts of this clone. Other DNA sequences within the sample encode an identical CDR3. This chain links TRBV15 with TRBJ1-1; 7 bases are a match to TRBD1. The J segment lost 3 bases and the V segment lost 1 base, leaving 5 bases of the junction unmatched. The CDR3 runs 15 residues. Germline V lookup: CDR1 LNHNV, CDR2 YYDKDF (reference sequence). CDR3: CATSRGGQGDTEAFF. The DNA for the CDR3 is TGTGCCACCAGCAGAGGCGGCCAGGGGGACACTGAAGCTTTCTTT.

This chain joins TRBV19 and TRBJ2-5; 7 nucleotides agree with TRBD1. CDR1 LNHDA and CDR2 SQIVND come from the germline V gene (reference sequence). V was clipped by 4 bases and J by 13 bases; unmatched bases: 6. This CDR3 is built from 11 residues. CDR3 DNA: TGTGCCAGTAGTACGTGGGACAGCCTGTACTTC. Amino acids: CASSTWDSLYF.

CDR3 DNA: TGTGCCAGCAGTTTCCACTCCGGGACCTATTACGAGCAGTACTTC. It encodes CASSFHSGTYYEQYF. The chain is built from TRBV6-1 and TRBJ2-7; the D call may be TRBD1 or TRBD2 (5 bases each). Between the trimmed V and J ends, which lost 5 bases and 4 bases, there was a span of 18 bases. The CDR3 runs 15 residues. The V gene's germline CDR1 is MNHNS and CDR2 SASEGT.

The chain's CDR3 is CASSLGRRAYEQYF. CDR3 coding DNA: TGTGCCAGCAGCTTGGGGAGAAGAGCCTACGAGCAGTACTTC. The V and J genes are TRBV5-6 and TRBJ2-7; D call uncertain. The CDR3 runs to 14 residues. Germline CDR1 SGHDT, CDR2 YYEEEE. V was pared by 0 bases and J by 2 bases, with 9 bases between.

Comments on this clone: A much more abundant neighbour one base away suggests this may be a read error. The chain links TRBV11-2 to TRBJ2-2, with 10 bases identical to TRBD1. The length of the CDR3 is 15 residues. CDR1 is SGHAT, CDR2 FQNNGV, per germline. Trimming cost V 1 base and J 4 bases; bases outside gene matches: 0. The CDR3 loop is CASSLGTGGTGELFF. Here the CDR3 DNA reads TGTGCCAGCAGCTTAGGGACAGGGGGCACCGGGGAGCTGTTTTTT. The full variable domain, rest sourced from reference TRBV11-2 and TRBJ2-2, is EAGVAQSPRYKIIEKRQSVAFWCNPISGHATLYWYQQILGQGPKLLIQFQNNGVVDDSQLPKDRFSAERLKGVDSTLKIQPAKLEDSAVYLCASSLGTGGTGELFFGEGSRLTVL.

In this sample, this clone turned up once. The chain links TRBV6-6 to TRBJ2-3; D is undetermined. The ends were cut back, 0 bases at V and 2 bases at J, with 6 bases in the middle. This CDR3 region has 14 residues. The V gene's germline CDR1 is MNHNY and CDR2 SVGAGI (reference sequence). The CDR3 nucleotides read TGTGCCAGCAGTTACTCGAGGTACACAGATACGCAGTATTTT. Its translation: CASSYSRYTDTQYF.

The gene calls are TRBV19 and TRBJ2-2, with D possibly matching TRBD2 (5 bases). Germline CDR1 LNHDA, CDR2 SQIVND (reference sequence). The V end lost 6 bases, the J end lost 4 bases, and 12 bases lay between the germline ends. CDR3 length: 14 residues. The CDR3, as DNA: TGTGCCAGTAGGGACTCCACGGTCACCGGGGAGCTGTTTTTT. Protein: CASRDSTVTGELFF. The variable domain in full, completed from reference TRBV19 and TRBJ2-2, reads DGGITQSPKYLFRKEGQNVTLSCEQNLNHDAMYWYRQDPGQGLRLIYYSQIVNDFQKGDIAEGYSVSREKKESFPLTVTSAQKNPTAFYLCASRDSTVTGELFFGEGSRLTVL.